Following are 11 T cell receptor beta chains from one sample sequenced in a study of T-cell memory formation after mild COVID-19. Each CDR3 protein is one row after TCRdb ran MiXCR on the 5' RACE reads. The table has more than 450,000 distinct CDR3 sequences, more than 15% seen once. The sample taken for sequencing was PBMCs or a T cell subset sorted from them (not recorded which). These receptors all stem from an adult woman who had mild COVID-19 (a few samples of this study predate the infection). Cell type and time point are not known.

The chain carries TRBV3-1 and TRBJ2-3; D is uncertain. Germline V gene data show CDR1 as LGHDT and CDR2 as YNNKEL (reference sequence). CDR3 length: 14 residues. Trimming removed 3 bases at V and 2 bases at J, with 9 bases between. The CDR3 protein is CASSQQRYTDTQYF. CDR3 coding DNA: TGTGCCAGCAGCCAGCAGCGATACACAGATACGCAGTATTTT.

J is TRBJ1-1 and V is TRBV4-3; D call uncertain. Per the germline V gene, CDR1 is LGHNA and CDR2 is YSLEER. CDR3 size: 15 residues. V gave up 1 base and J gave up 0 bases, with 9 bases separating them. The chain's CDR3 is CASSQVSDMNTEAFF. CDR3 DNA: TGCGCCAGCAGCCAAGTGTCAGACATGAACACTGAAGCTTTCTTT.

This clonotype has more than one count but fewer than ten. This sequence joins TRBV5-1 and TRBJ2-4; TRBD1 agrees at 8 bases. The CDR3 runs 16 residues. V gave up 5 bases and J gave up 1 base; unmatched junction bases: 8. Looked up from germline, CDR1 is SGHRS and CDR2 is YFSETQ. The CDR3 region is CASRPGGGRAKNIQYF. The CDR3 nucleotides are TGCGCCAGCAGACCAGGGGGCGGCAGGGCCAAAAACATTCAGTACTTC.

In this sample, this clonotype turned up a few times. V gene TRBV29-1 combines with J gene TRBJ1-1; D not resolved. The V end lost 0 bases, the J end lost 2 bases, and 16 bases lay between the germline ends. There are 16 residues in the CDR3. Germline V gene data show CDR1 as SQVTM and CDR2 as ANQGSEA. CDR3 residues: CSVEDWIDAGNTEAFF. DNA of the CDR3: TGCAGCGTTGAAGATTGGATTGACGCGGGTAACACTGAAGCTTTCTTT. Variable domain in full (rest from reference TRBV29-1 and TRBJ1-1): SAVISQKPSRDICQRGTSLTIQCQVDSQVTMMFWYRQQPGQSLTLIATANQGSEATYESGFVIDKFPISRPNLTFSTLTVSNMSPEDSSIYLCSVEDWIDAGNTEAFFGQGTRLTVV.

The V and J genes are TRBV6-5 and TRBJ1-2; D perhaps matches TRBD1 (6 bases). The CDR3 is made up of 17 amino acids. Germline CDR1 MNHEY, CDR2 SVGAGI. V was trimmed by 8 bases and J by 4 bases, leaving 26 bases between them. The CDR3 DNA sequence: TGTGCCAGCCAGTTGAGCTTGGGGGCGCAGGGCATCTATGGCTACACCTTC. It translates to CASQLSLGAQGIYGYTF.

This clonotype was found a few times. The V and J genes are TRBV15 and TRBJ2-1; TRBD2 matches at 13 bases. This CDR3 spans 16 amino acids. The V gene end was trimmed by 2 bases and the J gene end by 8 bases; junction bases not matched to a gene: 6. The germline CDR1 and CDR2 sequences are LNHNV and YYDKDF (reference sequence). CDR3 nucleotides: TGTGCCACCAGCAGATCGGGACTAGCGGGAAGAGATGAGCAGTTCTTC. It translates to CATSRSGLAGRDEQFF.

The CDR3 spells CASSFTASTYEQYF. The DNA for the CDR3 is TGCGCCAGCAGCTTTACGGCATCAACCTACGAGCAGTACTTC. J is TRBJ2-7 and V is TRBV5-1; D remains ambiguous. This CDR3 has 14 amino acids. From germline, CDR1 is SGHRS and CDR2 YFSETQ. The V and J ends lost 2 bases and 2 bases respectively, with 11 bases between them.

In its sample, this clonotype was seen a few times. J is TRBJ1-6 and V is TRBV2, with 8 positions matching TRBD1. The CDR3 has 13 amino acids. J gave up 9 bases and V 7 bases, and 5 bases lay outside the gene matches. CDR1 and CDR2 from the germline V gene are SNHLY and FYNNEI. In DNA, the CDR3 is TGTGCCAGCAAAGGGACAGGAGTTTCACCCCTCCACTTT. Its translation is CASKGTGVSPLHF.

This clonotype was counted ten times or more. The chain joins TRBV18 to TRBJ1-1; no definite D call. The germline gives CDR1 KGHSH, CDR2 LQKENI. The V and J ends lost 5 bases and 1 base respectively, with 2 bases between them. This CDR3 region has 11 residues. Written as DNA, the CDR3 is TGTGCCAGCTCAACGAACACTGAAGCTTTCTTT. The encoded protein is CASSTNTEAFF.

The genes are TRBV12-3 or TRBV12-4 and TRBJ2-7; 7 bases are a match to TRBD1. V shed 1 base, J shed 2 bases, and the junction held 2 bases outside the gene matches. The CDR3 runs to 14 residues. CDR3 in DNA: TGTGCCAGCAGTTTAGACCAGGGGGCCTACGAGCAGTACTTC. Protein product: CASSLDQGAYEQYF.

The CDR3, as DNA: TGTGCCAGCAGCTTCCGGACAGATATCTACTTC. Residues: CASSFRTDIYF. V usage is TRBV7-9 and J usage is TRBJ2-4; D is perhaps TRBD1 (6 bases). Germline V gene lookup returns CDR1 SEHNR and CDR2 FQNEAQ (reference sequence). Trimming shortened V by 3 bases and J by 16 bases, and 13 bases separated the two germline ends. The CDR3 sequence is 11 residues long.